This T cell receptor (beta chain) is from a study of blood T cell repertoires in COVID-19. In the study overall: COVID-19 samples collected from the United States, Italy and Spain covered acute and convalescent phases. T cells, B-cell-depleted T cells, or PBMCs supplied cDNA or gDNA.

Authors' methods: Scientists estimated how many nucleated cells there were by amplifying reference gene primers. Method: immunoSEQ multiplex PCR; TCRdb's copy keeps in-frame clones and lacks some. Clone size and V and J calls were adopted from that table, with D and trimming inferred from the DNA. The profile covers under 100,000 clones, with 92% appearing a single time and around 6% taken by the ten largest. Germline loops: CDR1 SGDLS, CDR2 YYNGEE. This CDR3 is built from 15 residues. The V and J ends lost 4 bases and 4 bases, in that order; junction bases with no gene match: 7. The chain employs TRBV9 and TRBJ2-3; 9 bases fit TRBD1. The sequencing sample was made of peripheral blood. This TCR derives from a woman aged 55-70 years with active COVID-19. The CDR3 DNA reads TGTGCCAGCAGCCACGGGACAGGGAGACCAGATACGCAGTATTTT. It is translated as CASSHGTGRPDTQYF.